This T cell receptor beta chain comes out of a study of blood T cell repertoires in COVID-19. Study as a whole: The cDNA or gDNA used as material had been derived from T cells, B-cell-depleted T cells, or PBMCs.

Sequencing used immunoSEQ multiplex PCR; TCRdb keeps in-frame clones, though not all of them. The table has around 200,000 clones, roughly 81% seen once; the top ten hold 4.9%. The clonotype originates from a woman at least 80 years old with acute or convalescent COVID-19. Sample: peripheral blood.

In DNA, the CDR3 is TGTGCCAGCAGCTTAGGGGACAGCGAGCAGTACTTC. Translating it yields CASSLGDSEQYF. The chain is built from TRBV7-2 and TRBJ2-7; 7 bases are a match to TRBD1. J gave up 6 bases and V 1 base, and 0 bases lay outside the gene matches. CDR1 and CDR2 (germline): SGHTA, FQGNSA. CDR3 length: 12 amino acids. Full variable domain (missing parts from reference TRBV7-2 and TRBJ2-7): GAGVSQSPSNKVTEKGKDVELRCDPISGHTALYWYRQSLGQGLEFLIYFQGNSAPDKSGLPSDRFSAERTGGSVSTLTIQRTQQEDSAVYLCASSLGDSEQYFGPGTRLTVT.